This entry concerns a single T cell receptor (beta chain). Antigen specificity is unknown. The data originate from a study of OX40 agonist ivuxolimab in advanced cancers. Study information: It was ivuxolimab, an agonistic anti-OX40 (CD134) antibody, that patients were treated with.

The data were produced by immunoSEQ multiplex PCR, yet TCRdb's version contains in-frame clones alone and is incomplete. The data show roughly 80,000 clones, approximately 94% seen once. Overall study findings and caveats: Partial responders at 0.1-3.0 mg/kg showed near-lowest clonal expansion. Expanded clones were, on average, more numerous among CD8+ T cells than CD4+.

CDR1 and CDR2 from the germline V gene are LGHNA and YSLEER. CDR3 length equals 15 residues. V was trimmed by 0 bases and J by 8 bases, leaving 14 bases between them. The clonotype comes from an adult with an advanced solid tumor such as melanoma, head and neck, liver or kidney cancer. This material consisted of CD4+ or CD8+ T cells sorted from blood, taken in a trial of the OX40 agonist ivuxolimab. This chain uses TRBV4-3 with TRBJ2-1; TRBD2 is a possible D gene (6 bases). CDR3 nucleotide sequence: TGCGCCAGCAGCCAAGAGCGGGGTCGGTATTATGAGCAGTTCTTC. Protein sequence: CASSQERGRYYEQFF.